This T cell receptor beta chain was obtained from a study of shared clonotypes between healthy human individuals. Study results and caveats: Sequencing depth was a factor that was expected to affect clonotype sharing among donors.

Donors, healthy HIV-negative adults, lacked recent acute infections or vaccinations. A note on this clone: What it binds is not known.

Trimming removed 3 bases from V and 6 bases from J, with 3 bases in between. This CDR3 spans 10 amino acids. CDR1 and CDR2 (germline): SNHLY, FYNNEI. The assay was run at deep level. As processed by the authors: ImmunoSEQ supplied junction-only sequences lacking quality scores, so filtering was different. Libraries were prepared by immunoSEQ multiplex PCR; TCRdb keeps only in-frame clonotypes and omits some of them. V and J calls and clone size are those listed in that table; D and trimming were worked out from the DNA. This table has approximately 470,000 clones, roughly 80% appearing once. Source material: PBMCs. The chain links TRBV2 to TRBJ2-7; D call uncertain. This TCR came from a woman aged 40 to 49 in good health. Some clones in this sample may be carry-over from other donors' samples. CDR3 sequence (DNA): TGTGCCAGCAGTGACGGCGAGCAGTACTTC. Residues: CASSDGEQYF. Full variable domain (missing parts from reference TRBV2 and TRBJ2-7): EPEVTQTPSHQVTQMGQEVILRCVPISNHLYFYWYRQILGQKVEFLVSFYNNEISEKSEIFDDQFSVERPDGSNFTLKIRSTKLEDSAMYFCASSDGEQYFGPGTRLTVT.